Listed below are T cell receptor beta chains from one sample, sequenced in a study of blood T cell repertoires in COVID-19. Repertoires were generated with immunoSEQ multiplex PCR, while TCRdb's copy carries only in-frame clones and drops some. The data contain 23,000 or so clones, about 89% of them singletons. Sequenced: peripheral blood. Receptor source: a man in his 70s with active COVID-19. CDR3s include the opening cysteine and the closing phenylalanine or tryptophan. D genes are given only for firm matches. Size tells how often a clone was seen (once, few, many) or the class of an expanded clone, and some rows leave it out.

v_call	clone_size	j_call	d_call	cdr3_aa	cdr3_nt
TRBV24-1	.	TRBJ2-5	TRBD1	CATSDPGTGRETQYF	TGTGCCACCAGTGACCCCGGGACAGGGAGGGAGACCCAGTACTTC
TRBV6-5	.	TRBJ1-6	.	CASTEIGGDHSPLHF	TGTGCCAGCACCGAAATCGGAGGGGATCATTCACCCCTCCACTTT
TRBV4-2	once	TRBJ2-1	TRBD2	CASSQGRGGEQFF	TGTGCCAGCAGCCAAGGCCGGGGGGGTGAGCAGTTCTTC
TRBV10-3	.	TRBJ2-1	TRBD2	CAISRLSGSQMVDEQFF	TGTGCCATCAGTAGGCTAAGCGGGAGCCAGATGGTGGATGAGCAGTTCTTC
TRBV9	few	TRBJ2-2	.	CASSAPGGDFNTGELFF	TGTGCCAGCAGCGCCCCTGGAGGGGACTTTAACACCGGGGAGCTGTTTTTT
TRBV4-2	.	TRBJ2-3	.	CASSPRLAGDTQYF	TGTGCCAGCAGCCCGAGGCTCGCGGGGGATACGCAGTATTTT
TRBV6-5	.	TRBJ2-7	TRBD1	CASSYRAGGKGEQYF	TGTGCCAGCAGTTATAGGGCAGGGGGCAAGGGCGAGCAGTACTTC
TRBV2	.	TRBJ2-2	.	CASRTVNTGELFF	TGTGCCAGCAGGACAGTGAACACCGGGGAGCTGTTTTTT
TRBV30	once	TRBJ1-2	TRBD1	CAWSVWTGKNNYGYTF	TGTGCCTGGAGTGTGTGGACAGGAAAAAATAACTATGGCTACACCTTC
TRBV3-1/TRBV3-2	.	TRBJ2-4	.	CASSQDLGRNIQYF	TGTGCCAGCAGCCAAGACCTCGGGAGAAACATTCAGTACTTC
TRBV5-1	.	TRBJ2-3	.	CASSLVGRTDTQYF	TGCGCCAGCAGCTTGGTTGGTCGGACAGATACGCAGTATTTT
TRBV7-2	.	TRBJ2-2	.	CASSLVRLAGELFF	TGTGCCAGCAGCTTAGTACGGCTAGCCGGGGAGCTGTTTTTT
TRBV27	.	TRBJ2-7	TRBD1	CASRHGRDRVMYEQYF	TGTGCCAGCAGACATGGACGGGACAGGGTTATGTACGAGCAGTACTTC
TRBV11-2	.	TRBJ1-1	.	CASSLDRLPEAFF	TGTGCCAGCAGCTTAGACAGGTTACCTGAAGCTTTCTTT
TRBV20-1	.	TRBJ1-3	.	CSASVGGRGNTIYF	TGCAGTGCTAGTGTCGGGGGAAGGGGAAACACCATATATTTT
TRBV18	.	TRBJ2-7	TRBD1	CASSPTRGRGYEQYF	TGTGCCAGCTCACCAACCAGGGGGCGCGGATACGAGCAGTACTTC
TRBV5-4	.	TRBJ1-5	.	CASSTQGSGQPQHF	TGTGCCAGCAGCACGCAGGGGTCGGGTCAGCCCCAGCATTTT
TRBV7-9	.	TRBJ1-5	TRBD1	CASSGGQGQPQHF	TGTGCCAGCAGCGGAGGACAGGGTCAGCCCCAGCATTTT
TRBV4-1	.	TRBJ1-5	.	CASSQDLGVGPQHF	TGCGCCAGCAGCCAAGATCTAGGGGTTGGGCCCCAGCATTTT
TRBV19	.	TRBJ1-5	.	CASSPVYSNQPQHF	TGTGCCAGTAGCCCCGTCTATAGCAATCAGCCCCAGCATTTT
TRBV6-5	.	TRBJ2-7	TRBD1	CASTGDSFSYEQYF	TGTGCCAGCACTGGGGACAGCTTCTCCTACGAGCAGTACTTC
TRBV5-6	.	TRBJ1-4	.	CASSLGRLNEKLFF	TGTGCCAGCAGCTTGGGTCGACTTAATGAAAAACTGTTTTTT
TRBV6-1	.	TRBJ1-1	.	CASSEARIGWNTEAFF	TGTGCCAGCAGTGAAGCGAGGATCGGGTGGAACACTGAAGCTTTCTTT
TRBV29-1	.	TRBJ2-1	.	CSVPVGGLGFYNEQFF	TGCAGCGTTCCGGTTGGGGGGTTGGGATTTTACAATGAGCAGTTCTTC
TRBV3-1/TRBV3-2	.	TRBJ2-1	TRBD2	CASSQVLGVGGRALNEQFF	TGTGCCAGCAGCCAAGTTTTAGGAGTGGGCGGGAGGGCCCTCAATGAGCAGTTCTTC
TRBV5-1	once	TRBJ1-2	.	CASSLTGSHLHGYTF	TGCGCCAGCAGCTTGACAGGGTCTCACTTACATGGCTACACCTTC
TRBV28	.	TRBJ2-7	TRBD1	CASNRQGYIYEQYF	TGTGCCAGCAATAGACAGGGATATATTTACGAGCAGTACTTC
TRBV18	.	TRBJ2-5	.	CASSPRQQETQYF	TGTGCCAGCTCACCACGACAGCAAGAGACCCAGTACTTC
TRBV5-1	.	TRBJ2-3	.	CASSLVDPGTDTQYF	TGCGCCAGCAGCTTGGTAGATCCAGGGACAGATACGCAGTATTTT
TRBV30	.	TRBJ1-2	TRBD1	CAWMEGQGAGGYTF	TGTGCCTGGATGGAAGGACAGGGGGCGGGTGGCTACACCTTC